Below, one T cell receptor (beta chain) is given with its context. These data originate in a study of patients and donors after allogeneic stem cell transplantation. TCRdb passed the RT-PCR reads through MiXCR, listing each CDR3 protein once. The table has 100,000 to 120,000 distinct CDR3 sequences, around 36% seen once. The germline V and J ends were trimmed by 0 bases and 4 bases, with 11 bases remaining between them. This CDR3 contains 14 residues. CDR1 SGHDT and CDR2 YYEEEE come from the germline V gene. The rearrangement links TRBV5-6 to TRBJ2-7; D is perhaps TRBD1 (5 bases). This receptor was taken from a human donor who was either an allogeneic HSCT recipient or a stem cell or donor lymphocyte infusion donor (not recorded which). It is not recorded whose cells these are; they may come from a transplant donor. The sample was blood, either unsorted or a sorted T cell fraction (not recorded which). In DNA, the CDR3 is TGTGCCAGCAGCTTGGTTGACAGAGCATACGAGCAGTACTTC. This gives the protein CASSLVDRAYEQYF.